This T cell receptor (beta chain) was profiled in a study of graft-versus-host responses after intestinal transplantation. Overall study context: All recipients were given anti-thymocyte globulin induction, and tacrolimus and steroids were then administered for around three years. General observations from the study: Within allografts, high graft-versus-host to host-versus-graft clonal ratios were seen among patients with graft-donor T cell macrochimerism. Early after transplant, HvG declines were associated with peak levels of circulating GvH clones. There were GvH clones found in recipient marrow, and some of them appeared first in ileum or blood.

J gave up 1 base and V 0 bases, and 14 bases lay outside the gene matches. CDR3 size: 20 residues. Germline V gives CDR1 MGHRA, CDR2 YSYEKL. Regarding this clone: Antigen unknown.

Data came from immunoSEQ multiplex PCR; TCRdb stores just in-frame clones and leaves some out. This sample yields about 82,000 clones, of which about nine tenths are seen a single time; roughly 0.1% belongs to the top ten. Sequenced material: unstimulated CD4+ T cells sorted from spleen or lymph node cells, taken before intestinal transplant. This chain joins TRBV4-1 and TRBJ2-3; 9 bases map to TRBD2. The source is a human donor who received an intestinal transplant. CDR3 sequence (DNA): TGCGCCAGCAGCCAAGACTACCCTTCCTGGGCGGGGGGGCGCACAGATACGCAGTATTTT. Translation gives CASSQDYPSWAGGRTDTQYF.